A selection of T cell receptor beta chains follows, all from one sample in a study of T cell responses to AZD1222 COVID-19 vaccine. Sequencing was performed with immunoSEQ multiplex PCR; in TCRdb, only in-frame clones are kept and a portion is missing. This table holds 96,000 or so clones, roughly nine tenths found once. The starting material was peripheral blood, obtained on day 0 of AZD1222 vaccination. Receptors originate from an adult in good health. Each CDR3 is given with its conserved first and last residue. A D gene is named only where the DNA matches it firmly. Some rows mark clone size as missing; the rest say once, few, many or name a class of expanded clone.

>13|-|TRBV4-2|-|TRBJ1-5
TGTGCCAGCAGCCCTGAGAGGTCCGGACCCCAGCATTTT
CASSPERSGPQHF
>17|TRBD1|TRBV15|-|TRBJ1-5
TGTGCCACCAGCAGAGGGAAACAGGGGGCTACGGGTCAGCCCCAGCATTTT
CATSRGKQGATGQPQHF
>10|-|TRBV20-1|few|TRBJ2-1
TGCAGTGCCAGCGGGCATGAGCAGTTCTTC
CSASGHEQFF
>13|-|TRBV5-4|-|TRBJ1-1
TGTGCCAGCAGCCCCCCCGGGGGACGTGAAGCTTTCTTT
CASSPPGGREAFF
>15|TRBD1|TRBV5-8|-|TRBJ1-4
TGTGCCAGCAGCTTGGGAACAGGGGGTAATGAAAAACTGTTTTTT
CASSLGTGGNEKLFF
>16|-|TRBV7-2|-|TRBJ1-3
TGTGCCAGCAGCTTAGTCACAGTTCACTCTGGAAACACCATATATTTT
CASSLVTVHSGNTIYF
>13|-|TRBV28|-|TRBJ2-7
TGTGCCAGCAGTTTCAGGGATAGCCACGAGCAGTACTTC
CASSFRDSHEQYF
>17|TRBD1|TRBV28|-|TRBJ1-6
TGTGCCAGCAGCCCTCCCCCACAGGGGACCGGTAATTCACCCCTCCACTTT
CASSPPPQGTGNSPLHF
>14|TRBD1|TRBV5-1|-|TRBJ2-2
TGCGCCAGCAGCACCCGGACAGGGTCCGGGGAGCTGTTTTTT
CASSTRTGSGELFF
>15|-|TRBV28|-|TRBJ1-2
TGTGCCAGCAGTTTTCTAGGAGGGGGGATCGATGGCTACACCTTC
CASSFLGGGIDGYTF
>14|-|TRBV7-9|few|TRBJ1-1
TGTGCCAGCAGACCGCCTCGGGATAACACTGAAGCTTTCTTT
CASRPPRDNTEAFF
>16|TRBD1|TRBV6-1|-|TRBJ2-7
TGTGCCAGCAGTGAACAGGGACAGCGAGGGTCCTACGAGCAGTACTTC
CASSEQGQRGSYEQYF
>14|TRBD1|TRBV5-1|-|TRBJ1-2
TGCGCCAGCAGCGCTGGGGACAGGGGAATAGGCTACACCTTC
CASSAGDRGIGYTF
>15|TRBD1|TRBV5-1|-|TRBJ2-1
TGCGCCAGCAGCCACGGGACAGACTCCTACAATGAGCAGTTCTTC
CASSHGTDSYNEQFF
>17|TRBD2|TRBV10-2|-|TRBJ2-1
TGCGCCAGCAGTGAGACCACAGCGGGGTTAAGGTACAATGAGCAGTTCTTC
CASSETTAGLRYNEQFF
>13|-|TRBV2|-|TRBJ2-1
TGTGCCAGCAGTGTAGGGCAGGGGAGGGGGCAGTTCTTC
CASSVGQGRGQFF
>13|TRBD1|TRBV30|-|TRBJ2-7
TGTGCCTGGTCAACAGGGGCGGACTACGAGCAGTACTTC
CAWSTGADYEQYF
>15|-|TRBV14|-|TRBJ1-2
TGTGCCAGCTCGCAACAGTCGGGGGGTAACTATGGCTACACCTTC
CASSQQSGGNYGYTF
>16|-|TRBV4-2|once|TRBJ1-1
TGTGCCAGCAGCCGGGGGGAGGGGCCCATGAACACTGAAGCTTTCTTT
CASSRGEGPMNTEAFF
>12|-|TRBV2|-|TRBJ1-1
TGTGCCAGCAGGGGCAGGGCCTTTGAAGCTTTCTTT
CASRGRAFEAFF
>15|-|TRBV4-1|-|TRBJ2-5
TGCGCCAGCAGCCAAAAACTAGATTTGGGTGAGACCCAGTACTTC
CASSQKLDLGETQYF
>15|TRBD2|TRBV6-6|-|TRBJ2-2
TGTGCCAGCAGTAACGCGGGGGGAGGAACCGGGGAGCTGTTTTTT
CASSNAGGGTGELFF
>16|-|TRBV7-9|-|TRBJ2-1
TGTGCCAGCACTCAGGGGCTAGCTTCGGGCTACAATGAGCAGTTCTTC
CASTQGLASGYNEQFF
>15|-|TRBV28|-|TRBJ1-1
TGTGCCAGCAGTTTTTGGGGGCGAACGAACACTGAAGCTTTCTTT
CASSFWGRTNTEAFF
>15|-|TRBV6-5|-|TRBJ1-5
TGTGCCAGCAGTTACTCGACAGGTGGAAATCAGCCCCAGCATTTT
CASSYSTGGNQPQHF
>17|-|TRBV29-1|-|TRBJ1-2
TGCAGCGTTGAAGTAATGGACAGCGGTTATTCTAACTATGGCTACACCTTC
CSVEVMDSGYSNYGYTF
>15|-|TRBV9|-|TRBJ2-2
TGTGCCAGCAGCGGCGGGACACCGGGCACCGGGGAGCTGTTTTTT
CASSGGTPGTGELFF
>12|-|TRBV11-2|once|TRBJ1-1
TGTGCCAGCAGCTCCTCGGGACCAGAAGCTTTCTTT
CASSSSGPEAFF
>13|-|TRBV28|-|TRBJ1-2
TGTGCCATCTCCGTCCCGGCGGACTATGGCTACACCTTC
CAISVPADYGYTF
>17|-|TRBV5-1|-|TRBJ2-5
TGCGCCAGCAGCCCCGAGGGTCTTTGGTCAAATAGGGAGACCCAGTACTTC
CASSPEGLWSNRETQYF
>11|-|TRBV30|once|TRBJ1-2
TGTGCCTGGAGTTTAACATCGGGCTACACCTTC
CAWSLTSGYTF